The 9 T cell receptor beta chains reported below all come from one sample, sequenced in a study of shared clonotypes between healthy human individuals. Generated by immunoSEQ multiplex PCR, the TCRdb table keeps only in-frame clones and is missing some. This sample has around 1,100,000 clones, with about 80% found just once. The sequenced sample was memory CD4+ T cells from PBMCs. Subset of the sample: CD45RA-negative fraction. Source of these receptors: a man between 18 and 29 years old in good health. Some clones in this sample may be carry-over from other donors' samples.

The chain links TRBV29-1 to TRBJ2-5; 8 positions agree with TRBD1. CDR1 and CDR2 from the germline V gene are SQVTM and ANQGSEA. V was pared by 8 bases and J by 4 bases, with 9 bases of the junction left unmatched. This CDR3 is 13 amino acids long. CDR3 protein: CSSSDRVGETQYF. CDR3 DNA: TGCAGCAGCTCGGACAGGGTGGGAGAGACCCAGTACTTC.

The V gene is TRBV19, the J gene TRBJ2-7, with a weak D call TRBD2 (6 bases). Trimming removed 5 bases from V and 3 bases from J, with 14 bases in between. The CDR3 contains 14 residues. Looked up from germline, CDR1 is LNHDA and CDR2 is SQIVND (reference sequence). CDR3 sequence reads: CASSRRGPDYEQYF. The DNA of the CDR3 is TGTGCCAGTAGTCGGCGGGGTCCGGACTACGAGCAGTACTTC.

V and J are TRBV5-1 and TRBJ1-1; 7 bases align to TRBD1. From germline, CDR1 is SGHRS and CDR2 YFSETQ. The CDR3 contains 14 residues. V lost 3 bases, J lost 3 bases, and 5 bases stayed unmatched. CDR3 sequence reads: CASSYAGGDTEAFF. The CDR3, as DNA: TGCGCCAGCAGCTATGCAGGGGGGGACACTGAAGCTTTCTTT.

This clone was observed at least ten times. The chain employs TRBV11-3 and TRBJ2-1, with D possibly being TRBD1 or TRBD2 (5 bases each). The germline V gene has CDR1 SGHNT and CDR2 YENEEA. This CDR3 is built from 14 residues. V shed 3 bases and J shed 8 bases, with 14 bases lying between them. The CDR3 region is CASSFRAGSDEQFF. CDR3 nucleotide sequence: TGTGCCAGCAGCTTTCGGGCAGGGAGTGATGAGCAGTTCTTC.

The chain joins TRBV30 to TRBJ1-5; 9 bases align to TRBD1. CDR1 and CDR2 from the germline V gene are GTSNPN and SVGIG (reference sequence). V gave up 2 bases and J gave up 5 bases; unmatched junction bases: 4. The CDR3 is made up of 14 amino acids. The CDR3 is CAWSWTGADQPQHF. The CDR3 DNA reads TGTGCCTGGAGTTGGACAGGGGCAGATCAGCCCCAGCATTTT.

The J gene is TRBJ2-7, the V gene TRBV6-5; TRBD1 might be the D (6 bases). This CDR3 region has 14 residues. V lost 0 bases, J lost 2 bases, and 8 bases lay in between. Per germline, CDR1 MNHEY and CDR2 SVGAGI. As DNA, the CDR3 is TGTGCCAGCAGTTACTCGGGGGCCACCTACGAGCAGTACTTC. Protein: CASSYSGATYEQYF.

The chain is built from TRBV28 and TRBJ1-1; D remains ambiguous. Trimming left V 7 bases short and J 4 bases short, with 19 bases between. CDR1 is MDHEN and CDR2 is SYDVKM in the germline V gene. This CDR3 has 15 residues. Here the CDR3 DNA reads TGTGCCAGCACCACTCTGGCCGGAGGATCCACTGAAGCTTTCTTT. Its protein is CASTTLAGGSTEAFF. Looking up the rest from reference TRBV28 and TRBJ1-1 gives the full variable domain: DVKVTQSSRYLVKRTGEKVFLECVQDMDHENMFWYRQDPGLGLRLIYFSYDVKMKEKGDIPEGYSVSREKKERFSLILESASTNQTSMYLCASTTLAGGSTEAFFGQGTRLTVV.

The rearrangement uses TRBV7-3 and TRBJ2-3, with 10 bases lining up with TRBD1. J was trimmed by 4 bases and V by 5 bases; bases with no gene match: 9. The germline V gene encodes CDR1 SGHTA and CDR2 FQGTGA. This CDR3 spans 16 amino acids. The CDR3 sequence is CASSKGQGGGSDTQYF. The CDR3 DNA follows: TGTGCCAGCAGCAAAGGACAGGGGGGAGGCTCAGATACGCAGTATTTT.

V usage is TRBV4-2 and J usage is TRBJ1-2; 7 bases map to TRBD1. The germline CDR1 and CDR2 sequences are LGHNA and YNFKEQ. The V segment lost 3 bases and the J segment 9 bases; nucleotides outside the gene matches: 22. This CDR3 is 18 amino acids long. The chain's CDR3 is CASSHATPDRVPGCCYTF. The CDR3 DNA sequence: TGTGCCAGCAGCCACGCCACCCCTGACAGGGTTCCTGGCTGTTGCTACACCTTC.